This T cell receptor (beta chain) appears in the sequencing data of a study of immune evolution from preneoplasia to lung adenocarcinoma. The table came from immunoSEQ multiplex PCR; TCRdb's copy has only in-frame clones and leaves some out. Of some 4,300 clones in the sample, approximately 79% were seen once. Losses at the gene ends were 2 bases for V and 11 bases for J; bases not matched to a gene: 6. Germline loops: CDR1 SGHVS, CDR2 FNYEAQ. The CDR3 is 14 amino acids. The sequenced sample was FFPE minimally invasive lung adenocarcinoma tissue. The sequence derives from a person between 50 and 69 years old with lung adenocarcinoma. V is TRBV7-6 and J is TRBJ2-3; 11 nucleotides align to TRBD2. The CDR3 DNA is TGTGCCAGCAGCTTAAACCTAGCGGGAGGAGGGCAGTATTTT. Its translation: CASSLNLAGGGQYF.